The 24 T cell receptor beta chains presented below share a single source sample, sequenced in a study of regulatory T cells in long-lasting Graves disease. The time point is: persistent/refractory GD, antithyroid drugs over 5 years with positive TRAb. After RNA was extracted from PBMCs, the TCR library was made from it. CDR3-region Arm-PCR and iRepertoire HTBI primers produced the TCR beta libraries. TCRdb independently ran MiXCR on the multiplex PCR reads; one entry per CDR3 protein. This sample yields about 470,000 distinct CDR3 sequences, of which 20% to 25% are seen a single time; roughly 7.7% belongs to the top ten. Source: peripheral blood mononuclear cells (PBMCs), taken when the disease was refractory, from a patient treated with antithyroid drugs. All receptors derive from a female donor with Graves disease.

This clonotype was counted at least ten times. This chain joins TRBV7-2 and TRBJ2-7, with 7 positions matching TRBD1. The germline V gene has CDR1 SGHTA and CDR2 FQGNSA. CDR3 size: 15 residues. V lost 8 bases and J lost 0; bases outside the gene matches: 10. In DNA, the CDR3 is TGTGCCAGCGGATTCCGACAGGGAAGCTCCTACGAGCAGTACTTC. Translating it yields CASGFRQGSSYEQYF.

Ten or more counts support this clonotype. The chain employs TRBV7-2 and TRBJ1-4; TRBD1 is a possible D gene (5 bases). V was shortened by 5 bases and J by 5 bases, with 12 bases between the two germline ends. This CDR3 has 14 residues. Germline CDR1 reads SGHTA; CDR2 reads FQGNSA. The CDR3 region is CASSRLRTNEKLFF. The CDR3 DNA follows: TGTGCCAGCAGCCGGTTAAGGACAAATGAAAAACTGTTTTTT.

This clonotype occurred a few times. CDR3 protein: CSARRAGLAAPGELFF. The CDR3 DNA reads as TGCAGTGCTAGACGTGCGGGACTAGCGGCACCCGGGGAGCTGTTTTTT. This chain links TRBV20-1 with TRBJ2-2; TRBD2 matches 11 bases. V was clipped by 2 bases and J by 6 bases; unmatched bases: 8. Germline CDR1 is DFQATT and CDR2 is SNEGSKA (reference sequence). The CDR3 extends over 16 amino acids.

This chain connects TRBV2 to TRBJ2-1; 8 nucleotides match TRBD2. The junction had 15 bases not matched to a gene; V was cut back by 8 bases and J by 9 bases. The CDR3 has 15 residues. The V gene's germline CDR1 is SNHLY and CDR2 FYNNEI. CDR3 nucleotides: TGTGCCAGCCGCTCGCGGGGGGCCGCGACAGGTGAGCAGTTCTTC. As protein: CASRSRGAATGEQFF.

This clonotype has only a few counts. The V and J genes are TRBV7-3 and TRBJ2-2, with 10 bases matching TRBD1. The CDR3 sequence is 16 residues long. Trimming at V came to 4 bases and at J to 7 bases, leaving 9 bases not matched to a gene. In germline, CDR1 is SGHTA, CDR2 FQGTGA. CDR3 in DNA: TGTGCCAGCAGCTCGACCGGGACAGGGGAGGGCGGGGAGCTGTTTTTT. This encodes CASSSTGTGEGGELFF.

V is TRBV14 and J is TRBJ2-2; 8 bases map to TRBD2. The V segment lost 4 bases and the J segment 4 bases; nucleotides outside the gene matches: 5. CDR3 length equals 15 residues. Germline V gene lookup returns CDR1 SGHDN and CDR2 FVKESK. The CDR3: CASSPGLGFTGELFF. The CDR3 DNA follows: TGTGCCAGCAGCCCGGGACTAGGATTCACCGGGGAGCTGTTTTTT. Using reference TRBV14 and TRBJ2-2 for the parts outside the CDR3, the full variable domain is EAGVTQFPSHSVIEKGQTVTLRCDPISGHDNLYWYRRVMGKEIKFLLHFVKESKQDESGMPNNRFLAERTGGTYSTLKVQPAELEDSGVYFCASSPGLGFTGELFFGEGSRLTVL.

This clonotype showed up many times. This chain joins TRBV6-1 and TRBJ2-7; D may match TRBD1 or TRBD2 (6 bases each). V lost 7 bases to trimming and J lost 2 bases, with 21 bases between them. From germline, CDR1 is MNHNS and CDR2 SASEGT. The CDR3 contains 16 residues. The CDR3 sequence is CASILSAGEVAYEQYF. CDR3 DNA sequence: TGTGCCAGCATCCTTTCAGCAGGGGAGGTGGCCTACGAGCAGTACTTC.

This clonotype was recorded many times. The V call is TRBV5-1, the J call TRBJ1-2; D uncertain. CDR1 is SGHRS, CDR2 YFSETQ, per germline. Trimming left V 0 bases short and J 2 bases short, with 8 bases between. There are 14 residues in the CDR3. CDR3 sequence (DNA): TGCGCCAGCAGCTTGGAGCACAACAACTATGGCTACACCTTC. It specifies CASSLEHNNYGYTF. Full variable domain (missing parts from reference TRBV5-1 and TRBJ1-2): KAGVTQTPRYLIKTRGQQVTLSCSPISGHRSVSWYQQTPGQGLQFLFEYFSETQRNKGNFPGRFSGRQFSNSRSEMNVSTLELGDSALYLCASSLEHNNYGYTFGSGTRLTVV.

The rearrangement joins TRBV7-9 to TRBJ1-1, with D uncertain. CDR3 size: 15 residues. Trimming took off 5 bases at V and 1 base at J, with 14 bases between the two ends. Germline V gene sequence: CDR1 SEHNR, CDR2 FQNEAQ (reference sequence). The CDR3 spells CASSRSLFSNTEAFF. The CDR3 DNA is TGTGCCAGCAGCCGATCCCTCTTCTCGAACACTGAAGCTTTCTTT. Supplemented by reference TRBV7-9 and TRBJ1-1, the full variable domain reads DTGVSQNPRHKITKRGQNVTFRCDPISEHNRLYWYRQTLGQGPEFLTYFQNEAQLEKSRLLSDRFSAERPKGSFSTLEIQRTEQGDSAMYLCASSRSLFSNTEAFFGQGTRLTVV.

This clonotype has more than one count but fewer than ten. Written as DNA, the CDR3 is TGCAGCGTTGAGGGACAACCGAACACTGAAGCTTTCTTT. Its protein product is CSVEGQPNTEAFF. This sequence joins TRBV29-1 and TRBJ1-1; a weak D match, TRBD1 (6 bases). This CDR3 contains 13 residues. Trimming removed 3 bases at V and 1 base at J, with 9 bases between. Germline CDR1 is SQVTM and CDR2 is ANQGSEA.

This clonotype was observed many times. The V and J genes are TRBV6-1 and TRBJ2-7; TRBD2 aligns across 8 bases. The CDR3 extends over 14 amino acids. V shed 6 bases and J 0 bases; nucleotides not matched to a gene: 4. CDR1 is MNHNS, CDR2 SASEGT, per germline. Here the CDR3 reads CASRTAGASYEQYF. CDR3 DNA sequence: TGTGCCAGCAGAACAGCGGGAGCCTCCTACGAGCAGTACTTC.

The chain links TRBV4-1 to TRBJ2-7, with D maybe TRBD1 (5 bases). The CDR3 has 15 residues. CDR1 and CDR2 from the germline V gene are MGHRA and YSYEKL. V was clipped by 0 bases and J by 2 bases, with 11 bases between them. The CDR3 DNA follows: TGCGCCAGCAGCCAAGAGGCAGGGTTAACCTACGAGCAGTACTTC. Residues: CASSQEAGLTYEQYF.

This chain uses TRBV20-1 with TRBJ2-7; 11 nucleotides agree with TRBD2. Germline V gives CDR1 DFQATT, CDR2 SNEGSKA (reference sequence). J gave up 4 bases and V 6 bases, and 11 bases lay outside the gene matches. The CDR3 sequence is 15 residues long. Here the CDR3 reads CSALRGTSGSYEQYF. The CDR3 nucleotides are TGCAGTGCCCTACGCGGCACTAGCGGGAGTTACGAGCAGTACTTC.

A note on this clonotype: Since a much larger clone is just one base distant, this may be a read error. The gene calls are TRBV9 and TRBJ2-5, with 8 bases identical to TRBD1. The V gene end was trimmed by 3 bases and the J gene end by 5 bases; junction bases not matched to a gene: 6. Germline CDR1 reads SGDLS; CDR2 reads YYNGEE. The CDR3 is 14 amino acids. The CDR3 region has the DNA TGTGCCAGCAGCGGAGGACAGGGCCCGGAGACCCAGTACTTC. Translating it yields CASSGGQGPETQYF.

This clonotype was seen at least ten times. This chain links TRBV18 with TRBJ2-5; D ambiguous. This CDR3 has 13 residues. CDR1 and CDR2 (germline): KGHSH, LQKENI. V was clipped by 8 bases and J by 5 bases, with 15 bases between them. The CDR3 coding sequence is TGTGCCAGCAGCCCTCGCCTGGGGGAGACCCAGTACTTC. This encodes CASSPRLGETQYF.

This clonotype has a count of ten or more. The chain couples TRBV7-2 to TRBJ2-5; TRBD2 agrees at 16 bases. Germline CDR1 and CDR2: SGHTA and FQGNSA. The CDR3 is 20 amino acids. V was clipped by 4 bases and J by 1 base; unmatched bases: 12. The CDR3 coding sequence is TGTGCCAGCAGCTGGGGGACTAGCGGGAGGGGGTGGGTTGTCCAAGAGACCCAGTACTTC. Its translation is CASSWGTSGRGWVVQETQYF.

In the case of this clonotype: A clone one base away is much larger, so this may be a read error. The rearrangement joins TRBV20-1 to TRBJ2-5; the D gene is possibly TRBD2 (5 bases). The CDR3 spans 14 residues. Between the trimmed V and J ends, which lost 0 bases and 9 bases, there was a span of 17 bases. The germline V gene has CDR1 DFQATT and CDR2 SNEGSKA (reference sequence). The CDR3 is CSARDALAQEAQYF. The CDR3 DNA follows: TGCAGTGCTAGAGACGCTTTAGCGCAGGAGGCCCAGTACTTC.

This clonotype appeared many times. The rearrangement joins TRBV2 to TRBJ2-5; the D gene could be TRBD1 or TRBD2 (5 bases each). Germline CDR1 is SNHLY and CDR2 is FYNNEI. The CDR3 has 15 residues. V lost 6 bases and J lost 2, with 16 bases in between. The CDR3 nucleotides read TGTGCCAGCAGCGCGGAGGCAGGGTGGCAAGAGACCCAGTACTTC. Residues: CASSAEAGWQETQYF.

About this clonotype itself: Being one base from a much bigger clone, this may be a read error. V usage is TRBV25-1 and J usage is TRBJ1-1, with 9 positions matching TRBD1. The V segment lost 2 bases and the J segment 0 bases; nucleotides outside the gene matches: 1. The CDR3 is made up of 15 amino acids. Germline values: CDR1 MGHDK, CDR2 SYGVNS. The CDR3: CASSEGQGLNTEAFF. Written as DNA, the CDR3 is TGTGCCAGCAGTGAAGGACAGGGGTTGAACACTGAAGCTTTCTTT.

About this clonotype itself: This sequence may be a read error, since a much larger clone differs from it by one base. The chain combines TRBV12-3 or TRBV12-4 with TRBJ2-2; TRBD1 agrees at 7 bases. The CDR3 spans 15 residues. V lost 5 bases to trimming and J lost 6 bases; unmatched junction nucleotides: 9. Here the CDR3 reads CASSPTGQIAGELFF. Here the CDR3 DNA reads TGTGCCAGCAGTCCGACAGGGCAGATCGCCGGGGAGCTGTTTTTT.

The rearrangement uses TRBV6-2 or TRBV6-3 and TRBJ2-1; TRBD2 matches 13 bases. The CDR3 has 16 residues. V shed 6 bases, J shed 7 bases, and the junction held 9 bases outside the gene matches. The germline CDR1 and CDR2 sequences are MNHEY and SVGEGT. DNA of the CDR3: TGTGCCAGCAGGAACCTGGGACTAGCGGGAAGGAATGAGCAGTTCTTC. Amino acid sequence: CASRNLGLAGRNEQFF.

The J gene is TRBJ1-1, the V gene TRBV5-6; D remains unclear. V lost 0 bases, J lost 4 bases, and 19 bases lay in between. This CDR3 is 17 amino acids long. CDR1 and CDR2 from the germline V gene are SGHDT and YYEEEE. The CDR3 DNA reads as TGTGCCAGCAGCTTGGGGGCAGGCTGGGTGTTTTTCACTGAAGCTTTCTTT. It yields the protein CASSLGAGWVFFTEAFF.

The chain joins TRBV7-9 to TRBJ1-6, with a weak D call TRBD1 (6 bases). Germline V lookup: CDR1 SEHNR, CDR2 FQNEAQ (reference sequence). Trimming cost V 0 bases and J 7 bases, with 10 bases left between them. The CDR3 contains 15 residues. The CDR3 loop reads CASSLAQGWNSPLHF. In nucleotides, the CDR3 is TGTGCCAGCAGCTTAGCACAGGGTTGGAATTCACCCCTCCACTTT.

This clonotype was detected ten times or more. The V and J genes are TRBV30 and TRBJ1-2, with D possibly TRBD1 on 5 matching bases. CDR1 is GTSNPN, CDR2 SVGIG, per germline (reference sequence). The CDR3 consists of 14 residues. V was clipped by 1 base and J by 4 bases, with 13 bases between them. The DNA of the CDR3 is TGTGCCTGGAGTGGGATGGGGCTCTTCTATGGCTACACCTTC. Protein product: CAWSGMGLFYGYTF.